What follows are 5 T cell receptor beta chains derived from one specimen sequenced in a study of cytomegalovirus exposure and HLA in healthy donors (dated by TCRdb to 2016 to 2017). Receptor libraries were prepared by the immunoSEQ multiplex PCR assay. What TCRdb holds here is the immuneACCESS table cut down to in-frame rearrangements. Part of the clones is not present; checked against another copy, under half of the missing clones reflect an unresolved V gene, and the others are unexplained. A total of fewer than 200,000 clones appear in this sample, about nine tenths of them only once. The top ten constitute 4.5% to 7% of the sample. The sample consisted of PBMCs. The receptors were sampled from a woman younger than 45 in good health and CMV-seronegative.

The chain carries TRBV7-2 and TRBJ1-1; possible D gene TRBD1, 5 bases. The V gene's germline CDR1 is SGHTA and CDR2 FQGNSA. CDR3 length: 14 residues. V was cut by 4 bases and J by 4 bases, with 13 bases left in between. The CDR3 sequence: CASSSLGGSTEAFF. The CDR3, as DNA: TGTGCCAGCAGCTCGCTGGGGGGGAGCACTGAAGCTTTCTTT. Variable domain in full (rest from reference TRBV7-2 and TRBJ1-1): GAGVSQSPSNKVTEKGKDVELRCDPISGHTALYWYRQSLGQGLEFLIYFQGNSAPDKSGLPSDRFSAERTGGSVSTLTIQRTQQEDSAVYLCASSSLGGSTEAFFGQGTRLTVV.

The CDR3 DNA reads TGTGCCAGCAGCCTACAGGATAGCAATCAGCCCCAGCATTTT. As protein: CASSLQDSNQPQHF. This rearrangement joins TRBV2 to TRBJ1-5, with a possible D match to TRBD1 (5 bases). This CDR3 has 14 amino acids. The V end lost 6 bases, the J end lost 0 bases, and 9 bases lay between the germline ends. The germline V gene encodes CDR1 SNHLY and CDR2 FYNNEI.

The J gene is TRBJ2-7, the V gene TRBV5-1; no clear D. This CDR3 region has 14 residues. Germline V gene lookup returns CDR1 SGHRS and CDR2 YFSETQ. The V end was cut by 0 bases, the J end by 3 bases, with 10 bases between. The CDR3 bases are TGCGCCAGCAGCTTGGATCCCGAACACTACGAGCAGTACTTC. Encoded protein: CASSLDPEHYEQYF. The variable domain in full, with the rest retrieved from reference TRBV5-1 and TRBJ2-7, is KAGVTQTPRYLIKTRGQQVTLSCSPISGHRSVSWYQQTPGQGLQFLFEYFSETQRNKGNFPGRFSGRQFSNSRSEMNVSTLELGDSALYLCASSLDPEHYEQYFGPGTRLTVT.

The chain employs TRBV6-5 and TRBJ1-2, with D perhaps matching TRBD1 (5 bases). Trimming removed 2 bases from V and 8 bases from J, with 9 bases in between. Germline CDR1 MNHEY, CDR2 SVGAGI. CDR3 length: 12 residues. The CDR3 reads CASSYRGQGYTF. In DNA form, the CDR3 reads TGTGCCAGCAGTTACAGGGGTCAGGGCTACACCTTC.

The chain couples TRBV7-6 to TRBJ2-1; D is unclear. This CDR3 comprises 16 residues. The germline CDR1 and CDR2 sequences are SGHVS and FNYEAQ. The V end was cut by 1 base, the J end by 5 bases, with 15 bases between. Written as DNA, the CDR3 is TGTGCCAGCAGCTTAGGGCCGTGGGAAGCTAACAATGAGCAGTTCTTC. Protein product: CASSLGPWEANNEQFF.